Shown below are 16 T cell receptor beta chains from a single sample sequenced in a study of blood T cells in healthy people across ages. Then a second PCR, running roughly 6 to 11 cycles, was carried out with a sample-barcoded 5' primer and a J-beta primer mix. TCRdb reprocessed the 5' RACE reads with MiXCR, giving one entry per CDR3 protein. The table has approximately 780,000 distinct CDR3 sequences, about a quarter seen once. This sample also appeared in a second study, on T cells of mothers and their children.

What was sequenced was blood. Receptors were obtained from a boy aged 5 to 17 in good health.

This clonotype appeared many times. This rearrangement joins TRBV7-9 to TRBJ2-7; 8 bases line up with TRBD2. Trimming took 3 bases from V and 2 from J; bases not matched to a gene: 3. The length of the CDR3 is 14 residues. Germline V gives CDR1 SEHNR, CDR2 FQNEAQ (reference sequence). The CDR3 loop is CASSLDGGAYEQYF. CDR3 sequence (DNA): TGTGCCAGCAGCTTGGACGGGGGGGCCTACGAGCAGTACTTC.

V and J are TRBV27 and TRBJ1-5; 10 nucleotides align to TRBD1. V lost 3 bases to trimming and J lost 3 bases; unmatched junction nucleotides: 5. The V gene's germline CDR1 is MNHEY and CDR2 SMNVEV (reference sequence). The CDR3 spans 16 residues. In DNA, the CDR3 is TGTGCCAGCAGTTTTACGGGACAGGGGTCCAATCAGCCCCAGCATTTT. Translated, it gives CASSFTGQGSNQPQHF.

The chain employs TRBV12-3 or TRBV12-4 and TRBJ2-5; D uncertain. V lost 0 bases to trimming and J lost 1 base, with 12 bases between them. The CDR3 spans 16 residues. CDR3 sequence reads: CASSLAWTAVQETQYF. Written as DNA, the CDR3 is TGTGCCAGCAGTTTAGCCTGGACGGCGGTCCAAGAGACCCAGTACTTC.

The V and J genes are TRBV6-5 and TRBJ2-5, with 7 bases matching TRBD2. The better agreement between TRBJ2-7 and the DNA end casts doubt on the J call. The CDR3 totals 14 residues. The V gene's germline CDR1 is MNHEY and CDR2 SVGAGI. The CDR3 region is CASTRTRGFYEQYF. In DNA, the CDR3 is TGTGCCAGCACCCGGACTAGGGGCTTCTACGAGCAGTACTTC.

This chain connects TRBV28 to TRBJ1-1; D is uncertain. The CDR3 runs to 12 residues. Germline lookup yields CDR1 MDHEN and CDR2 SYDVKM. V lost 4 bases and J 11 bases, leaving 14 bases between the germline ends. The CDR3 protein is CASSSPDRRAFF. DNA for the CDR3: TGTGCCAGCAGTTCTCCGGATCGGAGGGCTTTCTTT. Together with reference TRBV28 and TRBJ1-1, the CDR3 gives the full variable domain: DVKVTQSSRYLVKRTGEKVFLECVQDMDHENMFWYRQDPGLGLRLIYFSYDVKMKEKGDIPEGYSVSREKKERFSLILESASTNQTSMYLCASSSPDRRAFFGQGTRLTVV.

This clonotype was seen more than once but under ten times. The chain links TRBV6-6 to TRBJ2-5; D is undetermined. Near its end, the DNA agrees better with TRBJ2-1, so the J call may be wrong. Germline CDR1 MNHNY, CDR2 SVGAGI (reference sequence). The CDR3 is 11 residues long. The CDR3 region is CASSSSPEQFF. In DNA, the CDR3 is TGTGCCAGCAGTTCTTCCCCCGAGCAGTTCTTC.

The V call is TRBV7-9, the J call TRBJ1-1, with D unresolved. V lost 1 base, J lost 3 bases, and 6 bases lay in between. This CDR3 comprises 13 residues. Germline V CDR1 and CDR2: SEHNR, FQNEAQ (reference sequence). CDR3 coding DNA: TGTGCCAGCAGCTTAGACCCCCACACTGAAGCTTTCTTT. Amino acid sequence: CASSLDPHTEAFF. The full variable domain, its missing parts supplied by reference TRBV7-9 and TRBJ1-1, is DTGVSQNPRHKITKRGQNVTFRCDPISEHNRLYWYRQTLGQGPEFLTYFQNEAQLEKSRLLSDRFSAERPKGSFSTLEIQRTEQGDSAMYLCASSLDPHTEAFFGQGTRLTVV.

In nucleotides, the CDR3 is TGTGCCAGCAGCCAATTGGAGGGGGTGCTAAACGAGCAGTACTTC. It specifies CASSQLEGVLNEQYF. The chain has TRBV3-1 and TRBJ2-7; either TRBD1 or TRBD2 may supply D (6 bases each). CDR1 and CDR2 from the germline V gene are LGHDT and YNNKEL (reference sequence). This CDR3 region has 15 residues. V lost 2 bases and J lost 5, with 16 bases in between.

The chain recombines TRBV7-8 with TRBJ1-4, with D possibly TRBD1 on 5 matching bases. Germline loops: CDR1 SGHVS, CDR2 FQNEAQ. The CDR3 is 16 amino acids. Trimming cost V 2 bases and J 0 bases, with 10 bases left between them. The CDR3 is CASSLQGPATNEKLFF. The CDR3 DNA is TGTGCCAGCAGCTTACAGGGCCCCGCAACTAATGAAAAACTGTTTTTT. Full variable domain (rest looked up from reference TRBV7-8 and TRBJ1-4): GAGVSQSPRYKVAKRGQDVALRCDPISGHVSLFWYQQALGQGPEFLTYFQNEAQLDKSGLPSDRFFAERPEGSVSTLKIQRTQQEDSAVYLCASSLQGPATNEKLFFGSGTQLSVL.

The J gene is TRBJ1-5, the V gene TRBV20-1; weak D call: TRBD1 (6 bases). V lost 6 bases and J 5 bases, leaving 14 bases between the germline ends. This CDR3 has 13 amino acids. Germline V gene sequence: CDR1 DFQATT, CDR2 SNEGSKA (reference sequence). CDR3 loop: CSAQLEGDQPQHF. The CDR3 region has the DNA TGCAGTGCACAATTGGAGGGGGATCAGCCCCAGCATTTT.

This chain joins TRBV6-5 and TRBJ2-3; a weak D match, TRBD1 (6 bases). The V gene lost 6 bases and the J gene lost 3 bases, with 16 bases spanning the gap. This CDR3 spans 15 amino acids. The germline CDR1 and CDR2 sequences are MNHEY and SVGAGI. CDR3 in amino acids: CASSYEPGATDTQYF. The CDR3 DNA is TGTGCCAGCAGCTATGAGCCAGGGGCGACAGATACGCAGTATTTT.

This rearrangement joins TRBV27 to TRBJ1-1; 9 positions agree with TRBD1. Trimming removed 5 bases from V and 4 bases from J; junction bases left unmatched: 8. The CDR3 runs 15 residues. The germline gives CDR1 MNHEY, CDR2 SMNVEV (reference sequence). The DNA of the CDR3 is TGTGCCAGCAGTCCACGACAGGGGGTGATCACTGAAGCTTTCTTT. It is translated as CASSPRQGVITEAFF.

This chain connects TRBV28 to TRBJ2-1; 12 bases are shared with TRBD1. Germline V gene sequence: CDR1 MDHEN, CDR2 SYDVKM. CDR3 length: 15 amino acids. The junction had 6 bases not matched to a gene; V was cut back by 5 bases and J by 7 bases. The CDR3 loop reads CASSHRDRGQNEQFF. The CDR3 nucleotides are TGTGCCAGCAGTCATCGGGACAGGGGGCAGAATGAGCAGTTCTTC.

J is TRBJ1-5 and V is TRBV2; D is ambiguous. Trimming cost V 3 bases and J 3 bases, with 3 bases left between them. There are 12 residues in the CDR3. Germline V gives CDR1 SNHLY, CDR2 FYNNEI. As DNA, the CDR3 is TGTGCCAGCAGTGACGACAATCAGCCCCAGCATTTT. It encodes CASSDDNQPQHF.

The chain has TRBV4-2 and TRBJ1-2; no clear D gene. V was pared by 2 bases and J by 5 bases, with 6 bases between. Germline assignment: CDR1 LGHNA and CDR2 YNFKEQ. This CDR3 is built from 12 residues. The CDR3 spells CASSQPGYGYTF. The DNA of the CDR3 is TGTGCCAGCAGCCAACCAGGTTATGGCTACACCTTC.

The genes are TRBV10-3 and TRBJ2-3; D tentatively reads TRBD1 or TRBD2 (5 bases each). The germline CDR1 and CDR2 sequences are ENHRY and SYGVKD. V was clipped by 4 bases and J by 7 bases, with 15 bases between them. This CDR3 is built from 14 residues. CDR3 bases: TGTGCCATCAGTGTGACGGGGACCCCCAATACGCAGTATTTT. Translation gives CAISVTGTPNTQYF.